Sequencing of this TCR beta chain was carried out in a study of T-cell memory formation after mild COVID-19. Findings and limits, study-wide: Some clones that responded were present in memory (sampled pre-infection), which suggests cross-reactive memory joined. Shrinking CD4+ clones were chiefly CM and EM; CD8+ ones were chiefly EMRA. Whereas later expanders leaned CD4+, clones contracting day 15 to 85 showed a balanced CD4/CD8 makeup. Proof of SARS-CoV-2 specificity was absent for the second-wave clones that crested on day 37.

Trimming took 6 bases from V and 6 from J, leaving 16 bases between them. This CDR3 region has 13 residues. The germline gives CDR1 DFQATT, CDR2 SNEGSKA (reference sequence). As to this clonotype: No antigen is known for it.

Each CDR3 protein gets one entry after TCRdb re-called the 5' RACE reads with MiXCR. The profile covers about 130,000 distinct CDR3 sequences, with 20% to 25% appearing a single time and around 24% taken by the ten largest. The chain employs TRBV20-1 and TRBJ2-3, with D unclear. The receptor's source is an adult woman who had mild COVID-19 (a few samples of this study predate the infection). Cell type and time point are not known. The sequencing input was PBMCs or a T cell subset sorted from them (not recorded which). The CDR3 DNA sequence: TGCAGTGCCACCCTACAGCGTTTCGATACGCAGTATTTT. Its protein is CSATLQRFDTQYF.